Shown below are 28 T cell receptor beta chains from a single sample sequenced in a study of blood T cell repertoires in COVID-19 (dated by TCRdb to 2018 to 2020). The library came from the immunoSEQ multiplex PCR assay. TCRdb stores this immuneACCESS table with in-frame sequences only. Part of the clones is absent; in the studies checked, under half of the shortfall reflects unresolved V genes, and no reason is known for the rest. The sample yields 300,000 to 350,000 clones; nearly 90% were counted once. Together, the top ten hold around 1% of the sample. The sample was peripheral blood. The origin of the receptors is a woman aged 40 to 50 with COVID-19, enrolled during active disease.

The CDR3 sequence is CASSLERGRGLQETQYF. CDR3 nucleotides: TGCGCCAGCAGCTTGGAGCGTGGCAGGGGGTTGCAAGAGACCCAGTACTTC. This rearrangement joins TRBV5-1 to TRBJ2-5, with TRBD1 matching over 7 bases. CDR1 SGHRS and CDR2 YFSETQ come from the germline V gene. The trim removed 0 bases at V and 2 bases at J, leaving 10 bases unmatched. CDR3 length equals 17 residues.

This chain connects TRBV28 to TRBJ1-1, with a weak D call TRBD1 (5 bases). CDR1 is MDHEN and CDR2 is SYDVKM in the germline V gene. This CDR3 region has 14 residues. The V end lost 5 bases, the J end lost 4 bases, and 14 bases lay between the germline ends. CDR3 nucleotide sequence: TGTGCCAGCAGTCCCCCGGGGGGGACCACTGAAGCTTTCTTT. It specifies CASSPPGGTTEAFF.

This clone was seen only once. CDR3: CASRRGSGGEVDTQYF. For the CDR3, the DNA is TGTGCCAGCAGGCGGGGGAGCGGGGGGGAAGTAGATACGCAGTATTTT. The rearrangement links TRBV4-2 to TRBJ2-3, with 10 bases that match TRBD2. J was trimmed by 5 bases and V by 6 bases; bases with no gene match: 11. Germline assignment: CDR1 LGHNA and CDR2 YNFKEQ. The CDR3 is 16 residues long.

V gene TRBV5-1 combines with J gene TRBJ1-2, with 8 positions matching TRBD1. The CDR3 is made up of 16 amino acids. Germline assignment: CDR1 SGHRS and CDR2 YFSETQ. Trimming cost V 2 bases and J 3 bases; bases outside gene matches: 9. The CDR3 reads CASSFSGGAVDYGYTF. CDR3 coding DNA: TGCGCCAGCAGCTTCTCAGGGGGCGCAGTGGACTATGGCTACACCTTC.

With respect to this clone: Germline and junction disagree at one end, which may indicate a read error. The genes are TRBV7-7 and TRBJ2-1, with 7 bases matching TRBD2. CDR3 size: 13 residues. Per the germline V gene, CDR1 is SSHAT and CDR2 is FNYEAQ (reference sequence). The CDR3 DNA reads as TGTGCTAGCAGCCCAAGCGGGGAGGGTGAGCAGTTCTTC. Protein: CASSPSGEGEQFF.

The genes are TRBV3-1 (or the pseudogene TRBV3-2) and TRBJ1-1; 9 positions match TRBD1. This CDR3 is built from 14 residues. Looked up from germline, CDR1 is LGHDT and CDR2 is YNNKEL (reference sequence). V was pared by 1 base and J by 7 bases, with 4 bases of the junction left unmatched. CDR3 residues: CASSQGTGASEAFF. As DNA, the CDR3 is TGTGCCAGCAGCCAAGGGACAGGGGCTAGTGAAGCTTTCTTT.

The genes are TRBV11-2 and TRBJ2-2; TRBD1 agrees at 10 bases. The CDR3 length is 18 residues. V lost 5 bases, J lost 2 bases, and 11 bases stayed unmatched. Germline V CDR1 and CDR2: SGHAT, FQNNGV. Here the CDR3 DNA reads TGTGCCAGCAGCATCGGGACAGGGGCCCGCCATAACACCGGGGAGCTGTTTTTT. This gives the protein CASSIGTGARHNTGELFF. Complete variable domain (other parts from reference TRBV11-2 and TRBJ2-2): EAGVAQSPRYKIIEKRQSVAFWCNPISGHATLYWYQQILGQGPKLLIQFQNNGVVDDSQLPKDRFSAERLKGVDSTLKIQPAKLEDSAVYLCASSIGTGARHNTGELFFGEGSRLTVL.

DNA for the CDR3: TGCACCAGCAGCCAAGATCAAGAGCCTGGACAGGGGGCGGGCGAGGCAAAACTGTTTTTT. The encoded protein is CTSSQDQEPGQGAGEAKLFF. V usage is TRBV1 and J usage is TRBJ1-4; TRBD1, the D gene given by the table, was not confirmed from the DNA. TRBV1 is classified as a pseudogene. The CDR3 has 20 amino acids.

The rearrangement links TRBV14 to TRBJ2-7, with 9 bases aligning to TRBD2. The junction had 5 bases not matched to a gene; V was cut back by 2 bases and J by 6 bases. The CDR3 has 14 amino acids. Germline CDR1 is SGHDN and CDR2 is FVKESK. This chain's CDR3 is CASSQIAGVSEQYF. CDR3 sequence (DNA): TGTGCCAGCAGCCAAATAGCGGGAGTATCCGAGCAGTACTTC.

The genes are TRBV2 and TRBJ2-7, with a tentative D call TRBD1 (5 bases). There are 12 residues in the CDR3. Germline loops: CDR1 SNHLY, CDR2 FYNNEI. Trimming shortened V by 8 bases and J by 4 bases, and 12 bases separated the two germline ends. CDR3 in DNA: TGTGCCAGCCGCCGGACACTTTACGAGCAGTACTTC. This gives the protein CASRRTLYEQYF.

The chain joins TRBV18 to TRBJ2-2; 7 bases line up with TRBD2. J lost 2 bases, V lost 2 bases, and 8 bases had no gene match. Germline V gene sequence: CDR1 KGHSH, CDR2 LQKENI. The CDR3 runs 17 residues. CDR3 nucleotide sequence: TGTGCCAGCTCACCAGGTGGCCGCGGGAGAAACACCGGGGAGCTGTTTTTT. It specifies CASSPGGRGRNTGELFF.

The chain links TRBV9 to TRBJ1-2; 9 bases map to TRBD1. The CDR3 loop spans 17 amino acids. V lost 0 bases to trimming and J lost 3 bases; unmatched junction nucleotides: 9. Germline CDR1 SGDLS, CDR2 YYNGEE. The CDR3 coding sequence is TGTGCCAGCAGCGTAGGATTGGACAGGGGCGGTTACTATGGCTACACCTTC. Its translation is CASSVGLDRGGYYGYTF.

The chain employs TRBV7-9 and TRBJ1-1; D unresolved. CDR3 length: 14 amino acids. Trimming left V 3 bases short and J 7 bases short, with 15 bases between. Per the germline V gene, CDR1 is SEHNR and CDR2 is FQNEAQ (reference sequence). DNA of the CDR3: TGTGCCAGCAGCTTTGGAACGCTAGACCTTGAAGCTTTCTTT. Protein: CASSFGTLDLEAFF. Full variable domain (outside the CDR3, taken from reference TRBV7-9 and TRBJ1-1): DTGVSQNPRHKITKRGQNVTFRCDPISEHNRLYWYRQTLGQGPEFLTYFQNEAQLEKSRLLSDRFSAERPKGSFSTLEIQRTEQGDSAMYLCASSFGTLDLEAFFGQGTRLTVV.

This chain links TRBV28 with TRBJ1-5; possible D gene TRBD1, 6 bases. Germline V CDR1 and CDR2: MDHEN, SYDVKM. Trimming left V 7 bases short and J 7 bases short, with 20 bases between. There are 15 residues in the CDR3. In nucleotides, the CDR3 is TGTGCCAGCAACCCACAGGGCGGTATGGGGCAGCCCCAGCATTTT. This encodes CASNPQGGMGQPQHF.

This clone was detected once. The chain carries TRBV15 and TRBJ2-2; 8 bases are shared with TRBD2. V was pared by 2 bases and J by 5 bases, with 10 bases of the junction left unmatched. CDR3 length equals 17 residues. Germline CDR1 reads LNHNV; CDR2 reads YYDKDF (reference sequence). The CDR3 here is CATSRLPGLEPTGELFF. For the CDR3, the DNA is TGTGCCACCAGCAGATTACCGGGACTAGAACCAACCGGGGAGCTGTTTTTT.

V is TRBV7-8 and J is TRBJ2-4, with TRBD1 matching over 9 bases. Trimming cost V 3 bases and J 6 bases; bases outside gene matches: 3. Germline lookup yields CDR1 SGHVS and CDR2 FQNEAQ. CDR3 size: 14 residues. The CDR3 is CASSLTGGGNIQYF. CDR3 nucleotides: TGTGCCAGCAGCTTGACAGGGGGAGGAAACATTCAGTACTTC.

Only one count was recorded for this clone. The chain's CDR3 is CASSTTGVGNTIYF. CDR3 DNA: TGTGCCAGTAGTACAACAGGGGTTGGAAACACCATATATTTT. The chain uses TRBV19 and TRBJ1-3; the match to TRBD1 covers 7 bases. This CDR3 has 14 residues. V dropped 4 bases and J dropped 3; count of bases not matched to a gene: 3. CDR1 LNHDA and CDR2 SQIVND come from the germline V gene (reference sequence).

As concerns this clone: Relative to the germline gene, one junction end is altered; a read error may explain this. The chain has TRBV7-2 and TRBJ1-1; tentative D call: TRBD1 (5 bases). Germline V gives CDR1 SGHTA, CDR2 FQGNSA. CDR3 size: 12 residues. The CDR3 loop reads CASTLGASGAFF. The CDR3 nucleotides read TGTGCCAGCACCTTAGGGGCATCTGGAGCTTTCTTT.

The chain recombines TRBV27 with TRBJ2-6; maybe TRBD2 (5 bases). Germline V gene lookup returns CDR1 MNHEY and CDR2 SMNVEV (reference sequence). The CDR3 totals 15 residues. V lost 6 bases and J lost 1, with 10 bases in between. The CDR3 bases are TGTGCCAGCAGACCAGGAGGATCTGGGGCCAACGTCCTGACTTTC. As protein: CASRPGGSGANVLTF.

As DNA, the CDR3 is TGTGCCAGCAGCTCCTACAGGGGCGCTGAAGCTTTCTTT. It codes for CASSSYRGAEAFF. The chain is built from TRBV7-2 and TRBJ1-1, with TRBD1 identical over 7 bases. From germline, CDR1 is SGHTA and CDR2 FQGNSA. CDR3 length equals 13 residues. The ends lost 4 bases at V and 6 bases at J; junction bases unmatched: 5.

In nucleotides, the CDR3 is TGTGCCACCAGCAGAGAGTCCCGAAACAGGGGTCGTAATGAGCAGTTCTTC. It encodes CATSRESRNRGRNEQFF. V is TRBV15 and J is TRBJ2-1; 7 nucleotides align to TRBD1. This CDR3 is built from 17 residues. V was clipped by 0 bases and J by 7 bases; unmatched bases: 12. The germline V gene encodes CDR1 LNHNV and CDR2 YYDKDF (reference sequence).

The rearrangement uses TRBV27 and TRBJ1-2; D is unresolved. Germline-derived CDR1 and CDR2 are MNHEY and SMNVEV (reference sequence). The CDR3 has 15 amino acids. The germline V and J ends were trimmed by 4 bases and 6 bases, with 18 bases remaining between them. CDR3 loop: CASSSPTRGKNGYTF. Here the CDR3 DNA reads TGTGCCAGCAGTTCTCCAACACGGGGAAAGAATGGCTACACCTTC.

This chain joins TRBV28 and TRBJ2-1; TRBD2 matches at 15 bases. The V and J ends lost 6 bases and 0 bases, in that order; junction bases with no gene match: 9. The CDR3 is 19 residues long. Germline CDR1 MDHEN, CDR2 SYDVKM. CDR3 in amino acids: CASSLGLAGGRSSYNEQFF. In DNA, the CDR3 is TGTGCCAGCAGCCTGGGACTAGCGGGGGGTCGCAGCTCCTACAATGAGCAGTTCTTC.

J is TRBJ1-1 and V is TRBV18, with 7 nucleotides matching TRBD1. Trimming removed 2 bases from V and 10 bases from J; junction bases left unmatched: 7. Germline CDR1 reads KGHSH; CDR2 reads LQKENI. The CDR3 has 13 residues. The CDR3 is CASSPFGDSGAFF. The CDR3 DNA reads TGTGCCAGCTCACCATTCGGGGACAGCGGAGCTTTCTTT.

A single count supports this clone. CDR3: CAWSKPGQGITEAFF. The CDR3, as DNA: TGTGCCTGGAGTAAACCGGGACAGGGGATCACTGAAGCTTTCTTT. The chain uses TRBV30 and TRBJ1-1; the match to TRBD1 covers 10 bases. The J segment lost 4 bases and the V segment lost 2 bases, leaving 7 bases of the junction unmatched. The CDR3 length is 15 residues. The germline V gene has CDR1 GTSNPN and CDR2 SVGIG (reference sequence).

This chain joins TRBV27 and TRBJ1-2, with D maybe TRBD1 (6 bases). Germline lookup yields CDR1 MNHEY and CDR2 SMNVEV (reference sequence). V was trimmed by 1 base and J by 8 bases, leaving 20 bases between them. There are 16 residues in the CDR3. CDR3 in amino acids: CASSLYPGQTLRGYTF. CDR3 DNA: TGTGCCAGCAGTTTATATCCGGGACAAACCCTGAGGGGCTACACCTTC.

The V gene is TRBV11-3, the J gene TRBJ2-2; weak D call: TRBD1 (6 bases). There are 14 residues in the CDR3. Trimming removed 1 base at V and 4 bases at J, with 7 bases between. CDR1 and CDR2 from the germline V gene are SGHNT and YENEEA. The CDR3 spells CASSLVRGTGELFF. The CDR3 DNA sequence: TGTGCCAGCAGCTTAGTCAGGGGCACCGGGGAGCTGTTTTTT.

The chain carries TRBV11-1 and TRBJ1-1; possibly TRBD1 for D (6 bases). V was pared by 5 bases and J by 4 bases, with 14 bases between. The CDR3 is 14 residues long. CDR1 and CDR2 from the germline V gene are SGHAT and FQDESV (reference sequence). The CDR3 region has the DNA TGTGCCAGCAGCCCCCTAAACAGGGCCACTGAAGCTTTCTTT. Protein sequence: CASSPLNRATEAFF.